These T cell receptor beta chains were read from a single sample in a study of blood T cell repertoires in COVID-19. TCRdb keeps only in-frame clones here, not all; method: immunoSEQ multiplex PCR. The sample lists roughly 120,000 clones; about 86% were seen once. Input material: peripheral blood. These receptor sequences come from a woman in her 50s with acute or convalescent COVID-19. Each CDR3 is given with its conserved first and last residue. Fields, in order: D gene, V gene, J gene, clone size, CDR3 protein, CDR3 DNA. A D gene is named only where the DNA matches it firmly. Where a row states a size, it is once, few, many or the class of an expanded clone; other rows omit it.

-	TRBV2	TRBJ2-7	-	CASGNPDIIYEQYF	TGTGCCAGCGGGAACCCGGACATCATCTACGAGCAGTACTTC
TRBD2	TRBV6-5	TRBJ2-1	many	CASSSVEGTSNEQFF	TGTGCCAGCAGTTCCGTCGAAGGGACTAGTAATGAGCAGTTCTTC
TRBD2	TRBV18	TRBJ2-3	-	CASSFRLADTQYF	TGTGCCAGCTCATTTCGACTAGCTGATACGCAGTATTTT
-	TRBV13	TRBJ2-7	-	CASSSGWEQYF	TGTGCCAGCAGCTCCGGTTGGGAGCAGTACTTC
-	TRBV11-2	TRBJ1-1	-	CASSDRGPTTEAFF	TGTGCCAGCAGCGATAGGGGTCCTACCACTGAAGCTTTCTTT
TRBD1	TRBV18	TRBJ1-5	-	CASSLRTGKDSNQPQHF	TGTGCCAGCTCACTGCGGACAGGGAAGGACAGCAATCAGCCCCAGCATTTT
-	TRBV5-1	TRBJ2-7	-	CASSLVPRYYEQYF	TGCGCCAGCAGCTTGGTCCCCCGGTACTACGAGCAGTACTTC
-	TRBV3-1/TRBV3-2	TRBJ2-7	-	CASSQRLSEQYF	TGTGCCAGCAGCCAGAGGTTGTCCGAGCAGTACTTC
TRBD1	TRBV15	TRBJ1-1	few	CATRPHRGNTEAFF	TGTGCCACCAGACCTCACAGGGGGAACACTGAAGCTTTCTTT
TRBD2	TRBV7-2	TRBJ2-1	-	CASSQLAGISYNEQFF	TGTGCCAGCAGCCAACTAGCGGGAATCTCCTACAATGAGCAGTTCTTC
TRBD2	TRBV11-3	TRBJ2-1	-	CASSSRSSGAYNEQFF	TGTGCCAGCAGCTCCCGGAGTAGCGGGGCATACAATGAGCAGTTCTTC